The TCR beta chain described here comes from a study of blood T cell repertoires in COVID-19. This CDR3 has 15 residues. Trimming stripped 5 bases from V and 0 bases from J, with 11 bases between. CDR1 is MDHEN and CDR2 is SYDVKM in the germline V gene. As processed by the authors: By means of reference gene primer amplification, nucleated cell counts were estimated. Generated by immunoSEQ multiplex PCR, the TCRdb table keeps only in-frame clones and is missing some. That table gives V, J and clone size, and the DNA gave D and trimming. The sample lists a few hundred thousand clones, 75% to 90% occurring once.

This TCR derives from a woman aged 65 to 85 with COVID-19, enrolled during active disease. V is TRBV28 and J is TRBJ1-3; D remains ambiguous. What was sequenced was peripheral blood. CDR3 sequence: CASSPVRASGNTIYF. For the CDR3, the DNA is TGTGCCAGCAGTCCCGTCCGAGCCTCTGGAAACACCATATATTTT. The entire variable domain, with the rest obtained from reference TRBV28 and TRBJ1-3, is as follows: DVKVTQSSRYLVKRTGEKVFLECVQDMDHENMFWYRQDPGLGLRLIYFSYDVKMKEKGDIPEGYSVSREKKERFSLILESASTNQTSMYLCASSPVRASGNTIYFGEGSWLTVV.